Reported below is one TCR beta chain. Its antigen remains unidentified. TCRdb re-analysed the 5' RACE reads in MiXCR, keeping a single row per CDR3 protein. The sample shows 240,000 or so distinct CDR3 sequences, roughly a tenth of them seen only once. Per the germline V gene, CDR1 is SGHRS and CDR2 is YFSETQ. The length of the CDR3 is 14 residues. V shed 4 bases, J shed 4 bases, and the junction held 7 bases outside the gene matches. This sample is drawn from a study of T-cell memory formation after mild COVID-19. Study summary: The two donors had largely donor-specific TCR clusters. Study results and limitations: Most CD4+ clones that shrank were in CM and EM, while CD8+ ones turned up in EMRA.

This chain connects TRBV5-1 to TRBJ2-7; TRBD1 agrees at 8 bases. Sequencing used PBMCs or a T cell subset sorted from them (not recorded which). The sequence was obtained from a man aged 18-30 years who had mild COVID-19 (a few samples of this study predate the infection). Cell type and time point are not known. The CDR3 region has the DNA TGCGCCAGCAGCACGACAGGGGTTCCTTACGAGCAGTACTTC. Translating it yields CASSTTGVPYEQYF. The whole variable domain, remainder taken from reference TRBV5-1 and TRBJ2-7, is KAGVTQTPRYLIKTRGQQVTLSCSPISGHRSVSWYQQTPGQGLQFLFEYFSETQRNKGNFPGRFSGRQFSNSRSEMNVSTLELGDSALYLCASSTTGVPYEQYFGPGTRLTVT.